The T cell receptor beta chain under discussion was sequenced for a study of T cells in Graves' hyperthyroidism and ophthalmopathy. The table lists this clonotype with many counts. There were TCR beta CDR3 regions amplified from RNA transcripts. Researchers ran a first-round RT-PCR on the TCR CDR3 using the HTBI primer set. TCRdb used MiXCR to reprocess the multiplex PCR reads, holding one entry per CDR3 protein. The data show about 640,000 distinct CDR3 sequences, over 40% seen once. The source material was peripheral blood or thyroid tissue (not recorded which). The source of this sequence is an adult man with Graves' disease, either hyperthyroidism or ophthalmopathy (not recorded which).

In nucleotides, the CDR3 is TGTGCCAGCAGTGAAAGCGGGGGACAATCACCCCTCCACTTT. This encodes CASSESGGQSPLHF. This chain joins TRBV2 and TRBJ1-6; D might be TRBD1 (6 bases). V was pared by 2 bases and J by 10 bases, with 12 bases between. This CDR3 region has 14 residues. Germline values: CDR1 SNHLY, CDR2 FYNNEI.